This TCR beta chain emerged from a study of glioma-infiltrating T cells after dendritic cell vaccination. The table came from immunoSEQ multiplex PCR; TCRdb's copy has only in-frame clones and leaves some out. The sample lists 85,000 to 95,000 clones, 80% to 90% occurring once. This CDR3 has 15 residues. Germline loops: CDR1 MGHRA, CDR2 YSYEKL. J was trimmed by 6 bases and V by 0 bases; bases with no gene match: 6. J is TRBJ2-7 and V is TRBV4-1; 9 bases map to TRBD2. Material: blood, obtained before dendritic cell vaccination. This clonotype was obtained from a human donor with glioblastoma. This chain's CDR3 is CASSQEGGGAFEQYF. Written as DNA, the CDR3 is TGCGCCAGCAGCCAAGAGGGCGGGGGGGCGTTCGAGCAGTACTTC.